Below, 26 T cell receptor beta chains from the same sample are listed, as sequenced in a study of T cells in Graves' hyperthyroidism and ophthalmopathy. TCR beta CDR3 regions were amplified from RNA transcripts. HTBI primers drove first-round RT-PCR of the TCR CDR3. Using its own MiXCR run on the multiplex PCR reads, TCRdb lists one record per CDR3 protein. The profile shows roughly 580,000 distinct CDR3 sequences, approximately 15% of them singletons. The sample taken for sequencing was blood. These receptors came from a woman aged 25 to 45 with Graves' hyperthyroidism that later progressed to Graves' ophthalmopathy.

This clonotype occurred many times. This sequence joins TRBV18 and TRBJ2-7; 8 bases match TRBD2. V trimming: 3 bases; J trimming: 4 bases; junction bases outside the gene matches: 5. The germline CDR1 and CDR2 sequences are KGHSH and LQKENI. This CDR3 comprises 14 residues. The CDR3 loop is CASSPRGLVYEQYF. The CDR3 nucleotides are TGTGCCAGCTCACCGCGGGGACTAGTATACGAGCAGTACTTC.

Many counts were recorded for this clonotype. This sequence joins TRBV19 and TRBJ1-1, with a weak D call TRBD1 (5 bases). The CDR3 sequence is 14 residues long. Germline lookup yields CDR1 LNHDA and CDR2 SQIVND (reference sequence). V lost 3 bases to trimming and J lost 4 bases, with 12 bases between them. CDR3 nucleotides: TGTGCCAGTAGTATTCAACAGGAAAGCACTGAAGCTTTCTTT. It yields the protein CASSIQQESTEAFF.

This clonotype was observed a few times. The J gene is TRBJ2-2, the V gene TRBV6-2 or TRBV6-3, with 14 bases aligning to TRBD2. Germline-derived CDR1 and CDR2 are MNHEY and SVGEGT. With 6 bases clipped from V and 7 bases from J, the junction kept 7 bases outside the gene matches. The CDR3 contains 16 residues. The CDR3 is CASRLGTSGSFGELFF. The CDR3 DNA follows: TGTGCCAGCAGACTAGGGACTAGCGGGAGTTTCGGGGAGCTGTTTTTT.

This clonotype has at least ten counts. This chain connects TRBV7-2 to TRBJ2-5, with TRBD2 identical over 10 bases. Germline CDR1 SGHTA, CDR2 FQGNSA. The trim removed 1 base at V and 4 bases at J, leaving 9 bases unmatched. The CDR3 has 17 amino acids. The CDR3 DNA is TGTGCCAGCAGCTTAGAAGCGGGAGGGCTTCAGGGAGAGACCCAGTACTTC. Protein product: CASSLEAGGLQGETQYF.

This clonotype was seen ten or more times. V is TRBV3-1 and J is TRBJ2-1; D tentatively fits TRBD1 or TRBD2 (5 bases each). The CDR3 has 15 residues. From germline, CDR1 is LGHDT and CDR2 YNNKEL (reference sequence). V lost 4 bases and J lost 7, with 17 bases in between. CDR3 coding DNA: TGTGCCAGCAGCCGGCCGAACCGGGACGCTAATGAGCAGTTCTTC. Its protein product is CASSRPNRDANEQFF.

The count of this clonotype is one. A much larger clone lies one base from this, so it may be a read error. The chain links TRBV6-2 or TRBV6-3 to TRBJ2-2, with a weak D call TRBD1 (6 bases). The CDR3 loop spans 16 amino acids. CDR1 MNHEY and CDR2 SVGEGT come from the germline V gene. CDR3 protein: CVSTPDQGLFTGELFF. CDR3 nucleotide sequence: TGTGTCAGCACCCCCGACCAGGGGTTGTTCACCGGGGAGCTGTTTTTT.

V is TRBV3-1 and J is TRBJ2-2, with TRBD2 matching over 8 bases. J lost 0 bases, V lost 4 bases, and 10 bases had no gene match. This CDR3 comprises 18 residues. Germline lookup yields CDR1 LGHDT and CDR2 YNNKEL (reference sequence). For the CDR3, the DNA is TGTGCCAGCAGCCTCAGAACTAGCGGATACGCGAACACCGGGGAGCTGTTTTTT. Protein sequence: CASSLRTSGYANTGELFF. Variable domain in full (rest from reference TRBV3-1 and TRBJ2-2): DTAVSQTPKYLVTQMGNDKSIKCEQNLGHDTMYWYKQDSKKFLKIMFSYNNKELIINETVPNRFSPKSPDKAHLNLHINSLELGDSAVYFCASSLRTSGYANTGELFFGEGSRLTVL.

There are a few counts of this clonotype. The chain combines TRBV19 with TRBJ2-1, with 11 bases that match TRBD1. The junction had 11 bases not matched to a gene; V was cut back by 7 bases and J by 6 bases. The length of the CDR3 is 16 residues. Germline V CDR1 and CDR2: LNHDA, SQIVND (reference sequence). As DNA, the CDR3 is TGTGCCAGTAAACCCCGGACAGGGGGCGAAGTCAATGAGCAGTTCTTC. Translated, it gives CASKPRTGGEVNEQFF.

This clonotype appeared many times. This chain uses TRBV12-3 or TRBV12-4 with TRBJ1-1; D remains ambiguous. The CDR3 is made up of 13 amino acids. V was clipped by 2 bases and J by 5 bases, with 9 bases between them. CDR3 sequence reads: CASSLSEWTEAFF. The CDR3 nucleotides read TGTGCCAGCAGTTTAAGTGAGTGGACTGAAGCTTTCTTT.

This clonotype was recorded many times. The genes are TRBV30 and TRBJ2-7, with D tentatively TRBD1 or TRBD2 (5 bases each). Germline CDR1 is GTSNPN and CDR2 is SVGIG (reference sequence). The germline V and J ends were trimmed by 2 bases and 6 bases, with 8 bases remaining between them. The CDR3 runs to 11 residues. The CDR3 DNA sequence: TGTGCCTGGAGTTCGGGGCCCGAGCAGTACTTC. It codes for CAWSSGPEQYF.

This clonotype was counted at least ten times. The chain combines TRBV28 with TRBJ1-2; the match to TRBD1 covers 7 bases. With V trimmed by 2 bases and J by 8 bases, 11 bases remained unmatched. The CDR3 runs to 15 residues. Per germline, CDR1 MDHEN and CDR2 SYDVKM. CDR3 protein: CASSLGPHQGGGYTF. The CDR3, as DNA: TGTGCCAGCAGTTTAGGTCCCCATCAGGGGGGCGGCTACACCTTC.

This clonotype occurred many times. The chain has TRBV28 and TRBJ2-7, with D unresolved. The CDR3 sequence is 15 residues long. Deletions cut 6 bases from V and 4 bases from J, with 19 bases between. Germline values: CDR1 MDHEN, CDR2 SYDVKM. CDR3 region: CASRSRPGGSYEQYF. CDR3 nucleotide sequence: TGTGCCAGCAGAAGCAGACCCGGCGGTAGTTACGAGCAGTACTTC. Full variable domain (rest looked up from reference TRBV28 and TRBJ2-7): DVKVTQSSRYLVKRTGEKVFLECVQDMDHENMFWYRQDPGLGLRLIYFSYDVKMKEKGDIPEGYSVSREKKERFSLILESASTNQTSMYLCASRSRPGGSYEQYFGPGTRLTVT.

This clonotype was counted between two and nine times. This may come from a read error, since a much larger clone is one base off. The gene calls are TRBV5-1 and TRBJ1-6; 8 nucleotides agree with TRBD1. CDR1 and CDR2 from the germline V gene are SGHRS and YFSETQ. The CDR3 length is 16 residues. V shed 4 bases and J 10 bases; nucleotides not matched to a gene: 13. CDR3 bases: TGCGCCAGCAGCAGCCTAGACAGGGGACAAGAATCACCCCTCCACTTT. This gives the protein CASSSLDRGQESPLHF.

This clonotype was recorded many times. The chain recombines TRBV20-1 with TRBJ2-1; no reliable D call. This CDR3 is built from 12 residues. With 3 bases removed from V and 3 bases from J, the gap between germline ends came to 6 bases. Germline V CDR1 and CDR2: DFQATT, SNEGSKA (reference sequence). The CDR3 DNA reads TGCAGTGCTAGGTTGTTCTACAATGAGCAGTTCTTC. Translating it yields CSARLFYNEQFF.

The table lists this clonotype with many counts. The genes are TRBV5-1 and TRBJ1-2; 8 nucleotides align to TRBD1. Germline V gene data show CDR1 as SGHRS and CDR2 as YFSETQ. With 0 bases clipped from V and 8 bases from J, the junction kept 6 bases outside the gene matches. This CDR3 is built from 14 residues. The CDR3 here is CASSLEDRGPGYTF. The DNA of the CDR3 is TGCGCCAGCAGCTTGGAAGACAGGGGTCCCGGCTACACCTTC.

This clonotype has only a few counts. This chain joins TRBV5-1 and TRBJ2-5; possible D gene TRBD2, 7 bases. Trimming left V 4 bases short and J 4 bases short, with 20 bases between. The germline gives CDR1 SGHRS, CDR2 YFSETQ. CDR3 length equals 16 residues. CDR3 residues: CASSPGGFTNGETQYF. CDR3 in DNA: TGCGCCAGCAGCCCGGGGGGCTTTACTAACGGAGAGACCCAGTACTTC. The whole variable domain, remainder taken from reference TRBV5-1 and TRBJ2-5, is KAGVTQTPRYLIKTRGQQVTLSCSPISGHRSVSWYQQTPGQGLQFLFEYFSETQRNKGNFPGRFSGRQFSNSRSEMNVSTLELGDSALYLCASSPGGFTNGETQYFGPGTRLLVL.

This clonotype was observed a handful of times. The V gene is TRBV3-1, the J gene TRBJ1-1, with D possibly matching TRBD1 (6 bases). Germline V gives CDR1 LGHDT, CDR2 YNNKEL (reference sequence). This CDR3 spans 13 amino acids. V was cut by 6 bases and J by 4 bases, with 12 bases left in between. CDR3 in DNA: TGTGCCAGCAGTCGAGAAGGGGGCACTGAAGCTTTCTTT. Its protein product is CASSREGGTEAFF.

The rearrangement links TRBV7-9 to TRBJ2-2; D is possibly TRBD2 (6 bases). Deletions cut 5 bases from V and 4 bases from J, with 17 bases between. Germline assignment: CDR1 SEHNR and CDR2 FQNEAQ (reference sequence). The CDR3 totals 16 residues. The CDR3 protein is CASSQPTTSSTGELFF. DNA for the CDR3: TGTGCCAGCAGCCAACCCACGACTAGTAGCACCGGGGAGCTGTTTTTT.

The rearrangement uses TRBV19 and TRBJ1-4; D is uncertain. The CDR3 length is 15 residues. V was cut by 3 bases and J by 0 bases, with 8 bases left in between. CDR1 and CDR2 from the germline V gene are LNHDA and SQIVND (reference sequence). CDR3 sequence: CASSIDPSTNEKLFF. For the CDR3, the DNA is TGTGCCAGTAGTATCGACCCGTCAACTAATGAAAAACTGTTTTTT.

This clonotype was seen repeatedly, ten times or more. The V and J genes are TRBV2 and TRBJ1-1; maybe TRBD1 (5 bases). There are 14 residues in the CDR3. CDR1 is SNHLY, CDR2 FYNNEI, per germline. Trimming left V 6 bases short and J 0 bases short, with 11 bases between. DNA of the CDR3: TGTGCCAGCAGAGAGACAGACTTGAACACTGAAGCTTTCTTT. This codes for CASRETDLNTEAFF.

This clonotype was detected many times. V usage is TRBV10-2 and J usage is TRBJ1-5; 9 positions match TRBD1. V shed 7 bases, J shed 4 bases, and the junction held 14 bases outside the gene matches. The CDR3 is made up of 17 amino acids. CDR1 WSHSY and CDR2 SAAADI come from the germline V gene. CDR3 DNA sequence: TGCGCCAGCACCACCGGGACAGGGAATCTAGGAAATCAGCCCCAGCATTTT. Translated, it gives CASTTGTGNLGNQPQHF.

This clonotype was picked up many times. The V call is TRBV6-5, the J call TRBJ1-2, with D hard to call. There are 15 residues in the CDR3. Trimming took off 0 bases at V and 2 bases at J, with 10 bases between the two ends. Looked up from germline, CDR1 is MNHEY and CDR2 is SVGAGI. The CDR3 protein is CASSYSGFSNYGYTF. CDR3 DNA sequence: TGTGCCAGCAGTTACTCGGGCTTCAGCAACTATGGCTACACCTTC.

This clonotype was seen ten or more times. This chain uses TRBV7-8 with TRBJ2-7; TRBD1 might be the D (6 bases). Germline V CDR1 and CDR2: SGHVS, FQNEAQ. The CDR3 spans 14 residues. Trimming removed 8 bases at V and 5 bases at J, with 19 bases between. CDR3 protein: CASRQGGIGDEQYF. DNA of the CDR3: TGTGCCAGCCGCCAAGGGGGTATTGGGGACGAGCAGTACTTC.

This clonotype was seen only a few times. CDR3 residues: CASSPDSSRVGQFF. The DNA of the CDR3 is TGTGCCAGCAGCCCCGATTCTTCCCGGGTTGGGCAGTTCTTC. The chain recombines TRBV7-3 with TRBJ2-1, with no clear D. In germline, CDR1 is SGHTA, CDR2 FQGTGA. Deletions cut 5 bases from V and 12 bases from J, with 20 bases between. The CDR3 is 14 amino acids.

A word on this clonotype: A junction end diverges from the germline sequence, so it may reflect a read error. The rearrangement joins TRBV16 to TRBJ2-7; D unclear. The CDR3 totals 12 residues. The V gene's germline CDR1 is KGHSY and CDR2 FQNENV. This CDR3 is CASSPISYEHWF. In DNA form, the CDR3 reads TGTGCCAGCAGCCCAATCAGCTACGAGCATTGGTTC. The full variable domain, completed using reference TRBV16 and TRBJ2-7, is GEEVAQTPKHLVRGEGQKAKLYCAPIKGHSYVFWYQQVLKNEFKFLISFQNENVFDETGMPKERFSAKCLPNSPCSLEIQATKLEDSAVYFCASSPISYEHWFGPGTRLTVT.

The chain recombines TRBV6-4 with TRBJ2-7; TRBD1 matches at 9 bases. Germline values: CDR1 MRHNA, CDR2 SNTAGT. Trimming at V came to 5 bases and at J to 3 bases, leaving 11 bases not matched to a gene. This CDR3 is built from 16 residues. CDR3 nucleotide sequence: TGTGCCAGCAGTTCCCCACAGGGGGCAACCTTCTACGAGCAGTACTTC. It codes for CASSSPQGATFYEQYF.